The sequence of this T cell receptor beta chain was determined in a study of T cell responses to AZD1222 COVID-19 vaccine. As concerns this clone: Its antigen is as yet unknown.

General study findings and limits: The donor group comprised mostly white British people and more females; the analysis possibly underestimated clonal diversity. No repertoire was sampled before or during the peak T cell response, only after it.

Assay: immunoSEQ multiplex PCR; the TCRdb copy retains only in-frame clones and omits some. The data contain about 200,000 clones, roughly nine tenths of them seen just once; the ten biggest clones take up under 4%. This CDR3 comprises 14 residues. Germline assignment: CDR1 MNHEY and CDR2 SMNVEV (reference sequence). V was cut by 10 bases and J by 7 bases, with 19 bases left in between. This chain connects TRBV27 to TRBJ1-4; D is undetermined. This sample comprised peripheral blood, obtained 28 days after the second AZD1222 dose. This TCR came from an adult who received the AZD1222 COVID-19 vaccine. The CDR3 here is CATGEVAAFEKLFF. The CDR3 DNA reads as TGTGCCACAGGAGAGGTGGCAGCTTTTGAAAAACTGTTTTTT.